Many counts were recorded for the clone carrying this T cell receptor (beta chain). The data were obtained in a study of CD8 T cells in ankylosing spondylitis. Quantitative 5'-RACE with molecular barcodes generated TCR beta libraries. TCRdb itself ran the 5' RACE reads through MiXCR, one entry per CDR3 protein. This table holds 180,000 or so distinct CDR3 sequences, around 10% found once. Sequencing used blood, either unsorted or a sorted T cell fraction (not recorded which). The source is a male donor with ankylosing spondylitis or in good health (not recorded which).

CDR3 DNA: TGTGCCAGCAGTTCCCCCCCGACAGCCAACTATGGCTACACCTTC. Residues: CASSSPPTANYGYTF. The J gene is TRBJ1-2, the V gene TRBV28; TRBD1 might be the D (5 bases). Trimming removed 4 bases from V and 2 bases from J, with 14 bases in between. The CDR3 is 15 residues long. Per germline, CDR1 MDHEN and CDR2 SYDVKM.